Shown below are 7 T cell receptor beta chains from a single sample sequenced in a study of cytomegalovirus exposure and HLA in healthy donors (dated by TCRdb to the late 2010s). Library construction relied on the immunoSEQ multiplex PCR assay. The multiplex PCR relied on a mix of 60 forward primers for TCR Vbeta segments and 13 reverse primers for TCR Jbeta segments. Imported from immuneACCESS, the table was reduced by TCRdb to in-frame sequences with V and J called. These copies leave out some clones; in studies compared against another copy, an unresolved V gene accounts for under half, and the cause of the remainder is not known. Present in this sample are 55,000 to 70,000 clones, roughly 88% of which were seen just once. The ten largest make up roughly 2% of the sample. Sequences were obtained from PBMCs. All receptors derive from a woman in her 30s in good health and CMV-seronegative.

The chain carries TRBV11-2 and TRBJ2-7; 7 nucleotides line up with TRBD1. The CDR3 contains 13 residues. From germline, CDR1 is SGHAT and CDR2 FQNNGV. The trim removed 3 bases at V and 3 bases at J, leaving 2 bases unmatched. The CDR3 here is CASSFGTDYEQYF. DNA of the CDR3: TGTGCCAGCAGCTTCGGGACAGACTACGAGCAGTACTTC.

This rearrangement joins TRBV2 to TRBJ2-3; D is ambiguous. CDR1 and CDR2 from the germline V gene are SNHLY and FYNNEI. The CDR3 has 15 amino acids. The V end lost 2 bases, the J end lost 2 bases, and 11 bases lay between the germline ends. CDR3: CASSELERDTDTQYF. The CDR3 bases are TGTGCCAGCAGTGAACTCGAACGCGACACAGATACGCAGTATTTT.

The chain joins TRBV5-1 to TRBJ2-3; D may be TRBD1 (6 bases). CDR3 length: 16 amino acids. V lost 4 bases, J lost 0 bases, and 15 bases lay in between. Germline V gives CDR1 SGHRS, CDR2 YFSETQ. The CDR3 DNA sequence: TGCGCCAGCAGCCTCGGCCAGGGGAGAAGCACAGATACGCAGTATTTT. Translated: CASSLGQGRSTDTQYF.

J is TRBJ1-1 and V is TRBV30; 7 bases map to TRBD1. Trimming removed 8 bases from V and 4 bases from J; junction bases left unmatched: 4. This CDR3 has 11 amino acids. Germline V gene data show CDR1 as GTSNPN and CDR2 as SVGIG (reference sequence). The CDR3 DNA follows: TGTGCCCAGGGGGAGACCACTGAAGCTTTCTTT. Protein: CAQGETTEAFF.

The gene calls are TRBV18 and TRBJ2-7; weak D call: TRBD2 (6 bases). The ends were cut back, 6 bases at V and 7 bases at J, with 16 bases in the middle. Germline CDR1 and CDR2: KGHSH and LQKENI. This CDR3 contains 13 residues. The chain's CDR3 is CASSSGGEPEQYF. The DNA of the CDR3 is TGTGCCAGCTCCTCGGGCGGGGAGCCAGAGCAGTACTTC. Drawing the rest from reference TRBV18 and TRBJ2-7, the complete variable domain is NAGVMQNPRHLVRRRGQEARLRCSPMKGHSHVYWYRQLPEEGLKFMVYLQKENIIDESGMPKERFSAEFPKEGPSILRIQQVVRGDSAAYFCASSSGGEPEQYFGPGTRLTVT.

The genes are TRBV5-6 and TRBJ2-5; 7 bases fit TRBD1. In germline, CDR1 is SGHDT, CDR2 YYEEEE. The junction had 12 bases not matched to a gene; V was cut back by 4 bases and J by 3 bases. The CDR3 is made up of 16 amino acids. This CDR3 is CASSLTNRGREETQYF. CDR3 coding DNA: TGTGCCAGCAGCCTGACCAACAGGGGAAGAGAAGAGACCCAGTACTTC.

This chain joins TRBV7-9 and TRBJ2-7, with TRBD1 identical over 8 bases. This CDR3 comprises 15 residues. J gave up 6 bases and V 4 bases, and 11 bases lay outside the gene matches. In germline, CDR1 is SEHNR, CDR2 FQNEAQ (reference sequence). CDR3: CASSWAGTGDSEQYF. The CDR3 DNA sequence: TGTGCCAGCAGCTGGGCGGGGACAGGAGACAGCGAGCAGTACTTC.